These 18 T cell receptor beta chains were all obtained from the same sample, sequenced in a study of T cells in Graves' hyperthyroidism and ophthalmopathy. Amplified regions were TCR beta CDR3 sequences from RNA transcripts. Researchers ran a first-round RT-PCR on the TCR CDR3 using the HTBI primer set. TCRdb re-called the multiplex PCR reads through MiXCR, storing one row per CDR3 protein. The table has around 600,000 distinct CDR3 sequences, around 15% seen once; the top ten hold about an eighth. The sequencing input was blood. Source of these receptors: a woman aged 50 to 60 with Graves' ophthalmopathy.

This clonotype has a count of ten or more. The gene calls are TRBV7-2 and TRBJ1-2; 10 positions match TRBD1. The length of the CDR3 is 14 residues. The V gene end was trimmed by 5 bases and the J gene end by 5 bases; junction bases not matched to a gene: 5. Looked up from germline, CDR1 is SGHTA and CDR2 is FQGNSA. CDR3 nucleotide sequence: TGTGCCAGCAGCCCGACAGGGGGCGGGTATGGCTACACCTTC. Residues: CASSPTGGGYGYTF.

This clonotype occurred a few times. This chain connects TRBV6-2 or TRBV6-3 to TRBJ2-5; the D is unclear. Germline V gene lookup returns CDR1 MNHEY and CDR2 SVGEGT. The CDR3 loop spans 12 amino acids. CDR3 sequence reads: CTSAVVGETQYF. CDR3 coding DNA: TGTACCTCTGCGGTGGTGGGAGAGACCCAGTACTTC.

The table lists this clonotype with a few counts. The chain combines TRBV6-2 or TRBV6-3 with TRBJ2-7; perhaps D is TRBD1 or TRBD2 (5 bases each). Germline V gene data show CDR1 as MNHEY and CDR2 as SVGEGT. V was trimmed by 6 bases and J by 2 bases, leaving 11 bases between them. This CDR3 has 13 residues. CDR3 sequence: CASSRGDAYEQYF. As DNA, the CDR3 is TGTGCCAGCAGCCGAGGGGACGCCTACGAGCAGTACTTC.

This sequence joins TRBV5-1 and TRBJ2-1; TRBD2 matches at 10 bases. CDR3 length: 20 residues. Germline-derived CDR1 and CDR2 are SGHRS and YFSETQ. V was clipped by 4 bases and J by 8 bases; unmatched bases: 24. The CDR3, as DNA: TGCGCCAGCAGCGACGACTTCAGGGGGCGTCCTAGCGGGAGTGGAGATGAGCAGTTCTTC. Its protein is CASSDDFRGRPSGSGDEQFF.

This clonotype was observed at least ten times. The chain is built from TRBV28 and TRBJ1-5, with 8 bases matching TRBD1. The germline V gene encodes CDR1 MDHEN and CDR2 SYDVKM. V lost 4 bases to trimming and J lost 4 bases; unmatched junction nucleotides: 6. The length of the CDR3 is 15 residues. The chain's CDR3 is CASSSGQGWNQPQHF. Here the CDR3 DNA reads TGTGCCAGCAGTTCCGGACAGGGATGGAATCAGCCCCAGCATTTT.

In this sample, this clonotype turned up many times. The chain recombines TRBV2 with TRBJ2-3, with D unresolved. From germline, CDR1 is SNHLY and CDR2 FYNNEI. V lost 2 bases and J lost 8, with 20 bases in between. The CDR3 is 16 residues long. The CDR3 DNA follows: TGTGCCAGCAGTGAAAACGGGTTAGCAGCTCTTGGTACGCAGTATTTT. This sequence encodes CASSENGLAALGTQYF.

This clonotype was seen repeatedly, ten times or more. The rearrangement joins TRBV18 to TRBJ1-2, with D possibly TRBD1 on 5 matching bases. V was cut by 1 base and J by 6 bases, with 9 bases left in between. This CDR3 is 13 amino acids long. The germline V gene encodes CDR1 KGHSH and CDR2 LQKENI. The CDR3 loop reads CASSPRRGDGYTF. As DNA, the CDR3 is TGTGCCAGCTCACCACGTAGAGGGGATGGCTACACCTTC.

This clonotype was seen ten or more times. The chain joins TRBV20-1 to TRBJ2-1; 7 bases agree with TRBD1. J was trimmed by 2 bases and V by 3 bases; bases with no gene match: 7. The CDR3 length is 15 residues. Germline V gives CDR1 DFQATT, CDR2 SNEGSKA (reference sequence). Here the CDR3 reads CSASGTVGAYNEQFF. CDR3 coding DNA: TGCAGTGCTAGTGGGACAGTCGGAGCCTACAATGAGCAGTTCTTC.

This clonotype was observed many times. The chain joins TRBV7-8 to TRBJ2-5, with a possible D match to TRBD1 (6 bases). V gave up 5 bases and J gave up 0 bases, with 16 bases separating them. CDR3 length equals 16 residues. Germline loops: CDR1 SGHVS, CDR2 FQNEAQ. The CDR3 nucleotides are TGTGCCAGCAGCCGAGCTGGGGGACAAAACCAAGAGACCCAGTACTTC. Amino acid sequence: CASSRAGGQNQETQYF.

This clonotype was recorded many times. The chain employs TRBV18 and TRBJ2-7, with 7 bases identical to TRBD1. V lost 3 bases to trimming and J lost 6 bases; unmatched junction nucleotides: 8. The germline CDR1 and CDR2 sequences are KGHSH and LQKENI. This CDR3 has 14 amino acids. The DNA for the CDR3 is TGTGCCAGCTCACCGACAGGGATACGAGGCGAGCAGTACTTC. This gives the protein CASSPTGIRGEQYF.

The chain employs TRBV6-2 or TRBV6-3 and TRBJ2-1; perhaps TRBD2 as D (5 bases). Germline CDR1 and CDR2: MNHEY and SVGEGT. This CDR3 has 15 residues. V was pared by 1 base and J by 5 bases, with 12 bases between. The CDR3 coding sequence is TGTGCCAGCAGTTACTTTGCCGGGAATAACAATGAGCAGTTCTTC. Encoded protein: CASSYFAGNNNEQFF.

The V gene is TRBV28, the J gene TRBJ1-2, with 8 bases lining up with TRBD1. CDR3 size: 12 residues. V was pared by 5 bases and J by 9 bases, with 5 bases of the junction left unmatched. Germline lookup yields CDR1 MDHEN and CDR2 SYDVKM. The CDR3 is CASSPDRASYTF. The CDR3 DNA sequence: TGTGCCAGCAGTCCGGACAGGGCGAGCTACACCTTC.

This clonotype has ten or more counts. V usage is TRBV27 and J usage is TRBJ2-7; possibly TRBD2 for D (6 bases). The germline CDR1 and CDR2 sequences are MNHEY and SMNVEV (reference sequence). CDR3 length equals 14 residues. V was pared by 2 bases and J by 4 bases, with 12 bases between. The CDR3 here is CASSLRAGFYEQYF. For the CDR3, the DNA is TGTGCCAGCAGTTTACGGGCGGGATTTTACGAGCAGTACTTC.

The V gene is TRBV15, the J gene TRBJ2-1; 9 bases are shared with TRBD1. With V trimmed by 5 bases and J by 15 bases, 26 bases remained unmatched. The CDR3 runs to 18 residues. CDR1 is LNHNV, CDR2 YYDKDF, per germline (reference sequence). CDR3 protein: CATSPSLKPGTGTPTWFF. Here the CDR3 DNA reads TGTGCCACCAGCCCATCTTTGAAGCCCGGGACAGGGACCCCCACCTGGTTCTTC.

The chain employs TRBV5-1 and TRBJ1-4; the D gene is possibly TRBD1 (5 bases). The CDR3 runs 15 residues. The germline gives CDR1 SGHRS, CDR2 YFSETQ. Trimming shortened V by 0 bases and J by 5 bases, and 11 bases separated the two germline ends. CDR3 sequence reads: CASSLGPTANEKLFF. As DNA, the CDR3 is TGCGCCAGCAGCTTGGGTCCGACAGCAAATGAAAAACTGTTTTTT.

To note about this clonotype: This may come from a read error, since a much larger clone is one base off. The chain has TRBV6-5 and TRBJ1-2, with D maybe TRBD1 (5 bases). The CDR3 is 14 amino acids. Per germline, CDR1 MNHEY and CDR2 SVGAGI. In DNA, the CDR3 is TGTGTCAGCAGATTAGGGGTCAGAGAGGATGGCTACACCTTC. It encodes CVSRLGVREDGYTF.

This clonotype was detected many times. The gene calls are TRBV10-3 and TRBJ2-7; D remains ambiguous. This CDR3 is built from 14 residues. The V end was cut by 4 bases, the J end by 1 base, with 11 bases between. Germline CDR1 and CDR2: ENHRY and SYGVKD. The CDR3 loop reads CAISALGESYEQYF. CDR3 bases: TGTGCCATCAGTGCCCTCGGCGAATCCTACGAGCAGTACTTC.

The sample holds many counts of this clonotype. The genes are TRBV6-2 or TRBV6-3 and TRBJ2-3; D gene ambiguous. V was clipped by 0 bases and J by 5 bases, with 3 bases between them. Germline V CDR1 and CDR2: MNHEY, SVGEGT. The CDR3 is 12 amino acids. CDR3 sequence (DNA): TGTGCCAGCAGTTACTCGAAAGATACGCAGTATTTT. This encodes CASSYSKDTQYF.